The 15 T cell receptor beta chains reported below all come from one sample, sequenced in a study of beta chain features in type 1 diabetes (dated by TCRdb to the late 2010s). Overall study outcomes, separate from this receptor: Type 1 diabetes patients showed a moderate but significant shortening of TCRB CDR3 length in all four CD4+ subsets.

For these TCRs, the target antigens are not known. The library relied on the immunoSEQ multiplex PCR assay. The entire isolated RNA was reverse transcribed using the High Capacity cDNA Reverse Transcription Kit, and thus expressed TCRB transcripts were sequenced. In TCRdb, the immuneACCESS table is reduced to in-frame sequences with V and J assigned. These tables do not hold every clone; where another copy was compared, an unresolved V gene accounts for under half, and the others remain unexplained. The sample table records roughly 150,000 clones; around 9.7% of these occur just once. The ten largest clones capture 0.65% to 0.9% of the sample. The sequencing input was central memory CD4+ T cells from blood. The receptors were sampled from a woman in her 30s with type 1 diabetes.

Only a few counts were recorded for this clone. The J gene is TRBJ2-5, the V gene TRBV7-9, with D uncertain. The end of the DNA aligns better with TRBJ2-7, so the J call may be wrong. This CDR3 has 14 amino acids. Germline assignment: CDR1 SEHNR and CDR2 FQNEAQ (reference sequence). CDR3 DNA sequence: TGTGCCAGCAGCTTAGGCGTGAGCTCCTACGAGCAGTACTTC. Its translation: CASSLGVSSYEQYF.

This clone was seen a few times. V gene TRBV27 combines with J gene TRBJ2-7, with 7 bases identical to TRBD1. The CDR3 length is 15 residues. Germline CDR1 reads MNHEY; CDR2 reads SMNVEV (reference sequence). The J segment lost 0 bases and the V segment lost 9 bases, leaving 11 bases of the junction unmatched. The CDR3 sequence is CASKSPGTASYEQYF. CDR3 DNA: TGTGCCAGTAAAAGTCCCGGGACAGCCTCCTACGAGCAGTACTTC.

This clone was detected a few times. The chain has TRBV14 and TRBJ1-3; D is unclear. Germline CDR1 and CDR2: SGHDN and FVKESK. This CDR3 contains 13 residues. V lost 6 bases and J 2 bases, leaving 8 bases between the germline ends. As DNA, the CDR3 is TGTGCCAGCAGAGACTGGGCTGGAAACACCATATATTTT. Encoded protein: CASRDWAGNTIYF. Full variable domain (outside the CDR3, taken from reference TRBV14 and TRBJ1-3): EAGVTQFPSHSVIEKGQTVTLRCDPISGHDNLYWYRRVMGKEIKFLLHFVKESKQDESGMPNNRFLAERTGGTYSTLKVQPAELEDSGVYFCASRDWAGNTIYFGEGSWLTVV.

This chain connects TRBV9 to TRBJ2-7; 8 nucleotides line up with TRBD1. Trimming cost V 3 bases and J 6 bases; bases outside gene matches: 5. Per the germline V gene, CDR1 is SGDLS and CDR2 is YYNGEE. This CDR3 contains 13 residues. In DNA, the CDR3 is TGTGCCAGCAGCGGCATAACAGGGGGCGAGCAGTACTTC. Amino acids: CASSGITGGEQYF.

This clone was observed a few times. The chain carries TRBV13 and TRBJ2-7; the D gene is possibly TRBD1 (5 bases). Per the germline V gene, CDR1 is PRHDT and CDR2 is FYEKMQ (reference sequence). The CDR3 is made up of 12 amino acids. V lost 5 bases and J lost 4, with 9 bases in between. The CDR3 DNA reads as TGTGCCAGCAGCCCCGACAGATACGAGCAGTACTTC. Translated: CASSPDRYEQYF.

Only a few counts were recorded for this clone. The CDR3 region is CSVRGGTGGGYEQYF. CDR3 nucleotide sequence: TGCAGCGTTCGAGGGGGGACAGGGGGCGGTTACGAGCAGTACTTC. This sequence joins TRBV29-1 and TRBJ2-5; 12 bases are shared with TRBD1. The closer fit of TRBJ2-7 to the DNA end suggests the J call may be wrong. The germline gives CDR1 SQVTM, CDR2 ANQGSEA. The CDR3 is 15 amino acids.

This clone was observed a handful of times. The rearrangement links TRBV28 to TRBJ2-1; no reliable D call. The CDR3 is made up of 14 amino acids. Germline CDR1 is MDHEN and CDR2 is SYDVKM. The V gene lost 2 bases and the J gene lost 9 bases, with 14 bases spanning the gap. CDR3 sequence reads: CASSLPAIDGEQFF. DNA of the CDR3: TGTGCCAGCAGTTTACCAGCGATAGATGGTGAGCAGTTCTTC. The full variable domain, its missing parts supplied by reference TRBV28 and TRBJ2-1, is DVKVTQSSRYLVKRTGEKVFLECVQDMDHENMFWYRQDPGLGLRLIYFSYDVKMKEKGDIPEGYSVSREKKERFSLILESASTNQTSMYLCASSLPAIDGEQFFGPGTRLTVL.

This clone was seen only a few times. The chain uses TRBV9 and TRBJ1-1; TRBD1 might be the D (6 bases). Germline CDR1 is SGDLS and CDR2 is YYNGEE. The CDR3 has 14 residues. V gave up 6 bases and J gave up 0 bases, with 12 bases separating them. CDR3 in DNA: TGTGCCAGCAATAGGGGGAATATGAACACTGAAGCTTTCTTT. This gives the protein CASNRGNMNTEAFF.

The genes are TRBV19 and TRBJ2-2, with D possibly matching TRBD1 (7 bases). Germline V gene data show CDR1 as LNHDA and CDR2 as SQIVND (reference sequence). Trimming left V 4 bases short and J 4 bases short, with 16 bases between. CDR3 length equals 16 residues. DNA for the CDR3: TGTGCCAGTAGTACCACTGCGGGACAGTCCACCGGGGAGCTGTTTTTT. Protein sequence: CASSTTAGQSTGELFF.

With respect to this clone: This sample includes further DNA sequences coding for the same CDR3. J is TRBJ1-2 and V is TRBV28, with TRBD1 matching 8 bases. J was trimmed by 4 bases and V by 6 bases; bases with no gene match: 4. The CDR3 consists of 13 residues. Germline lookup yields CDR1 MDHEN and CDR2 SYDVKM. The CDR3 reads CASSLGQGYGYTF. CDR3 sequence (DNA): TGTGCCAGCAGCCTAGGACAGGGCTATGGCTACACCTTC.

The chain recombines TRBV2 with TRBJ2-1; D is perhaps TRBD2 (6 bases). Germline V gene data show CDR1 as SNHLY and CDR2 as FYNNEI. The CDR3 is 15 residues long. The V end lost 4 bases, the J end lost 2 bases, and 12 bases lay between the germline ends. This CDR3 reads CASSGSGEAYNEQFF. DNA for the CDR3: TGTGCCAGCAGTGGGTCGGGGGAAGCCTACAATGAGCAGTTCTTC.

This clone was detected once. The chain links TRBV5-4 to TRBJ2-3; D is possibly TRBD2 (6 bases). Trimming pared 3 bases from V and 4 bases from J, leaving 21 bases between. Germline lookup yields CDR1 SGHNT and CDR2 YYREEE (reference sequence). There are 17 residues in the CDR3. CDR3 sequence reads: CASSWPFGGKSADTQYF. CDR3 DNA sequence: TGTGCCAGCAGCTGGCCCTTTGGCGGGAAGTCTGCAGATACGCAGTATTTT.

There are a few counts of this clone. The chain employs TRBV21-1 and TRBJ1-2; the D segment call TRBD1 is taken from the table without a DNA check. TRBV21-1 is labeled a pseudogene. CDR3 length: 15 amino acids. The CDR3 nucleotides are TGTGCCAGCAGCAGGGGGACAGGAATTAACTATGGCTACACCTTC. As protein: CASSRGTGINYGYTF.

The chain recombines TRBV29-1 with TRBJ2-1; D unresolved. The germline V gene has CDR1 SQVTM and CDR2 ANQGSEA. Trimming shortened V by 4 bases and J by 0 bases, and 7 bases separated the two germline ends. This CDR3 has 13 residues. The CDR3 spells CSVASSSYNEQFF. The CDR3 DNA reads TGCAGCGTTGCGTCGAGCTCCTACAATGAGCAGTTCTTC.

The chain employs TRBV6-5 and TRBJ2-5; 9 bases match TRBD1. CDR3 length: 14 residues. The V gene's germline CDR1 is MNHEY and CDR2 SVGAGI. The V gene end was trimmed by 6 bases and the J gene end by 7 bases; junction bases not matched to a gene: 9. The CDR3 protein is CASRADRGRGTQYF. Here the CDR3 DNA reads TGTGCCAGCAGGGCGGACAGGGGACGGGGGACCCAGTACTTC.